This is a list of T cell receptor beta chains from one sample in a study of identical twins. TCRdb called the 5' RACE reads again in MiXCR, with one record for every CDR3 protein. The sample has about 530,000 distinct CDR3 sequences, approximately 20% seen once. This sample also appeared in a second study, on yellow fever vaccine responses in identical twins.

Sequencing was done on a sample of CD4+ T cells sorted from blood. Source of these receptors: a young woman in good health. Both conserved end residues are part of each CDR3. D genes are given only for firm matches. Only part of the rows carry a size: once, few, many, or a class if the clone is expanded.

V,J,size,D,CDR3,DNA
TRBV6-1,TRBJ2-4,few,TRBD1,CASSKIIRDRGSNIQYF,TGTGCCAGCAGTAAAATCATCCGGGACAGGGGGTCAAACATTCAGTACTTC
TRBV24-1,TRBJ2-5,.,.,CATSGQGETQYF,TGTGCCACCAGTGGCCAGGGGGAGACCCAGTACTTC
TRBV20-1,TRBJ1-2,.,.,CSASVPVSADGYTF,TGCAGTGCTAGTGTTCCAGTCAGTGCGGATGGCTACACCTTC
TRBV3-1,TRBJ2-5,once,.,CASSQVTGQATQYF,TGTGCCAGCAGCCAAGTTACGGGCCAGGCGACCCAGTACTTC
TRBV7-6,TRBJ1-3,.,.,CASRSYSGNTIYF,TGTGCCAGCAGGTCGTACTCCGGAAACACCATATATTTT
TRBV5-1,TRBJ2-7,few,TRBD2,CASSMGGPSYEQYF,TGCGCCAGCAGTATGGGAGGGCCCTCCTACGAGCAGTACTTC
TRBV24-1,TRBJ2-1,.,TRBD2,CATSDTPGLGDEQFF,TGTGCCACCAGTGATACCCCGGGACTAGGGGATGAGCAGTTCTTC
TRBV7-9,TRBJ1-1,.,.,CASSPSSMNTEAFF,TGTGCCAGCAGCCCGAGCAGTATGAACACTGAAGCTTTCTTT
TRBV19,TRBJ2-3,few,.,CASSIPGVTDTQYF,TGTGCCAGTAGTATACCGGGAGTCACAGATACGCAGTATTTT
TRBV27,TRBJ1-1,few,.,CASSFRGFARNTEAFF,TGTGCCAGCAGTTTCCGAGGGTTTGCGAGGAACACTGAAGCTTTCTTT
TRBV7-6,TRBJ2-3,few,.,CASSWGSSSTDTQYF,TGTGCCAGCAGCTGGGGGAGTTCTAGCACAGATACGCAGTATTTT
TRBV29-1,TRBJ2-5,.,.,CSVAGAIGETQYF,TGCAGCGTAGCTGGGGCAATAGGCGAGACCCAGTACTTC
TRBV4-2,TRBJ2-7,.,TRBD1,CASSQDHRGMDYEQYF,TGTGCCAGCAGCCAAGACCACAGGGGTATGGACTACGAGCAGTACTTC
TRBV7-2,TRBJ2-7,many,.,CASSLRQGTYEQYF,TGTGCCAGCAGCTTACGCCAGGGAACCTACGAGCAGTACTTC
TRBV11-2,TRBJ2-5,.,TRBD2,CASSRPGGRGATLQETQYF,TGTGCCAGCAGCCGACCCGGTGGGCGGGGGGCCACCCTCCAAGAGACCCAGTACTTC
TRBV7-9,TRBJ1-5,few,.,CASSLAGASQPQHF,TGTGCCAGCAGCTTAGCAGGGGCGAGTCAGCCCCAGCATTTT
TRBV29-1,TRBJ2-1,.,.,CSSGTDINEQFF,TGCAGCTCAGGGACGGATATCAATGAGCAGTTCTTC